These 17 T cell receptor beta chains were sequenced from one sample in a study of T cell repertoires in cytomegalovirus infection. No antigens are known for them. Using its own MiXCR run on the reads, TCRdb lists one record per CDR3 protein. The sample holds fewer than 650,000 distinct CDR3 sequences, around two fifths seen once. Sequenced here: cultured PBMCs, sampled from culture after CMV antigen stimulation. The receptors were gathered from a human donor in good health (CMV status not recorded). Some clones in this sample may be carry-over from other donors' samples.

The chain has TRBV7-9 and TRBJ2-7, with no clear D. Germline CDR1 reads SEHNR; CDR2 reads FQNEAQ (reference sequence). The V end was cut by 1 base, the J end by 0 bases, with 10 bases between. The CDR3 runs 15 residues. This CDR3 is CASSLGQAPSYEQYF. The DNA of the CDR3 is TGTGCCAGCAGCTTAGGGCAGGCACCCTCCTACGAGCAGTACTTC.

This clonotype was recorded a few times. V is TRBV7-6 and J is TRBJ2-7, with 8 bases matching TRBD2. V dropped 4 bases and J dropped 0; count of bases not matched to a gene: 5. In germline, CDR1 is SGHVS, CDR2 FNYEAQ. This CDR3 region has 15 residues. This CDR3 reads CASSSELAASYEQYF. The CDR3 DNA reads as TGTGCCAGCAGCTCTGAACTAGCGGCCTCCTACGAGCAGTACTTC.

The V gene is TRBV25-1, the J gene TRBJ2-2; D remains unclear. Germline V lookup: CDR1 MGHDK, CDR2 SYGVNS. V lost 2 bases and J 6 bases, leaving 7 bases between the germline ends. The CDR3 spans 13 residues. CDR3 region: CASSEPQAGELFF. The CDR3 coding sequence is TGTGCCAGCAGTGAACCTCAGGCCGGGGAGCTGTTTTTT.

The rearrangement joins TRBV7-9 to TRBJ2-1; D possibly corresponds to TRBD1 (5 bases). The germline CDR1 and CDR2 sequences are SEHNR and FQNEAQ (reference sequence). The CDR3 consists of 15 residues. The V end was cut by 2 bases, the J end by 14 bases, with 22 bases between. CDR3: CASSLFQGTHFVEFF. In DNA, the CDR3 is TGTGCCAGCAGCTTATTTCAGGGTACCCATTTCGTCGAGTTCTTC.

This chain uses TRBV18 with TRBJ1-1, with 7 positions matching TRBD1. Germline V gives CDR1 KGHSH, CDR2 LQKENI. Trimming removed 4 bases from V and 2 bases from J; junction bases left unmatched: 10. CDR3 length: 16 residues. CDR3 residues: CASSQGTGQANTEAFF. The CDR3 coding sequence is TGTGCCAGCTCACAAGGGACCGGACAGGCAAACACTGAAGCTTTCTTT.

This chain joins TRBV27 and TRBJ1-1; D perhaps matches TRBD1 (5 bases). Trimming took 2 bases from V and 5 from J, leaving 12 bases between them. This CDR3 spans 14 amino acids. The germline gives CDR1 MNHEY, CDR2 SMNVEV (reference sequence). The CDR3 sequence: CASSLTGGRTEAFF. The DNA of the CDR3 is TGTGCCAGCAGTTTAACAGGCGGGAGGACTGAAGCTTTCTTT.

This clonotype was detected a few times. This sequence joins TRBV6-2 or TRBV6-3 and TRBJ2-7; D is unclear. Trimming shortened V by 3 bases and J by 4 bases, and 10 bases separated the two germline ends. There are 13 residues in the CDR3. Germline V gene data show CDR1 as MNHEY and CDR2 as SVGEGT. DNA of the CDR3: TGTGCCAGCAGTTATGTGGACGGATACGAGCAGTACTTC. Translating it yields CASSYVDGYEQYF.

The chain has TRBV7-4 and TRBJ2-2; no clear D. The length of the CDR3 is 14 residues. CDR1 and CDR2 (germline): SGHVT, SQSDAQ. V lost 3 bases and J lost 0, with 5 bases in between. The CDR3 bases are TGTGCCAGCAGCTTTTGGCCGAACACCGGGGAGCTGTTTTTT. Translated: CASSFWPNTGELFF. Full variable domain (missing parts from reference TRBV7-4 and TRBJ2-2): GAGVSQSPRYKVAKRGRDVALRCDSISGHVTLYWYRQTLGQGSEVLTYSQSDAQRDKSGRPSGRFSAERPERSVSTLKIQRTEQGDSAVYLCASSFWPNTGELFFGEGSRLTVL.

The V call is TRBV6-2 or TRBV6-3, the J call TRBJ2-1; 14 nucleotides line up with TRBD2. CDR1 and CDR2 (germline): MNHEY, SVGEGT. The ends lost 4 bases at V and 8 bases at J; junction bases unmatched: 4. The CDR3 runs to 15 residues. The chain's CDR3 is CASSWAGLAGDEQFF. The CDR3 DNA reads TGTGCCAGCAGTTGGGCGGGACTAGCGGGAGATGAGCAGTTCTTC.

The rearrangement uses TRBV7-8 and TRBJ2-3, with 9 bases identical to TRBD2. CDR1 SGHVS and CDR2 FQNEAQ come from the germline V gene. Trimming at V came to 5 bases and at J to 4 bases, leaving 16 bases not matched to a gene. The CDR3 runs to 18 residues. The CDR3 DNA reads as TGTGCCAGCAGCATGGGTCCCCGGGGCGGGGGGGGCGCAGATACGCAGTATTTT. It encodes CASSMGPRGGGGADTQYF.

This clonotype was recorded a few times. V usage is TRBV7-6 and J usage is TRBJ2-5; D not resolved. Looked up from germline, CDR1 is SGHVS and CDR2 is FNYEAQ. This CDR3 is 13 amino acids long. Trimming shortened V by 5 bases and J by 4 bases, and 11 bases separated the two germline ends. CDR3 sequence (DNA): TGTGCCAGCAGCCATCGGTGGGCAGAGACCCAGTACTTC. Its protein product is CASSHRWAETQYF.

This clonotype was picked up a small number of times. This chain joins TRBV11-3 and TRBJ2-1; no reliable D call. The germline V gene has CDR1 SGHNT and CDR2 YENEEA. Trimming took 0 bases from V and 5 from J, leaving 5 bases between them. The CDR3 spans 13 residues. CDR3 bases: TGTGCCAGCAGCTTAGAGGCGGACAATGAGCAGTTCTTC. The encoded protein is CASSLEADNEQFF.

The chain combines TRBV6-1 with TRBJ1-1; maybe TRBD1 (5 bases). This CDR3 spans 11 amino acids. Germline lookup yields CDR1 MNHNS and CDR2 SASEGT. V shed 11 bases and J shed 4 bases, with 11 bases lying between them. The CDR3 loop is CAVSRGTEAFF. The CDR3 DNA reads TGTGCCGTATCGAGGGGCACTGAAGCTTTCTTT.

This chain links TRBV7-9 with TRBJ1-1, with D tentatively TRBD1 (5 bases). The CDR3 is 19 amino acids. V lost 3 bases, J lost 5 bases, and 28 bases lay in between. CDR1 SEHNR and CDR2 FQNEAQ come from the germline V gene (reference sequence). The CDR3 reads CASSFDGWLGRGTGTEAFF. CDR3 sequence (DNA): TGTGCCAGCAGCTTTGACGGTTGGTTAGGGAGAGGGACGGGGACTGAAGCTTTCTTT.

This clonotype was found a few times. This chain connects TRBV5-1 to TRBJ1-1; weak D call: TRBD1 (5 bases). This CDR3 comprises 14 residues. V was clipped by 4 bases and J by 1 base, with 11 bases between them. CDR1 is SGHRS and CDR2 is YFSETQ in the germline V gene. The DNA of the CDR3 is TGCGCCAGCAGCGTCATGGACACGAACACTGAAGCTTTCTTT. Translating it yields CASSVMDTNTEAFF. Complete variable domain (other parts from reference TRBV5-1 and TRBJ1-1): KAGVTQTPRYLIKTRGQQVTLSCSPISGHRSVSWYQQTPGQGLQFLFEYFSETQRNKGNFPGRFSGRQFSNSRSEMNVSTLELGDSALYLCASSVMDTNTEAFFGQGTRLTVV.

The chain combines TRBV6-1 with TRBJ2-7; 9 positions agree with TRBD2. Germline CDR1 is MNHNS and CDR2 is SASEGT. The CDR3 consists of 17 residues. Trimming cost V 6 bases and J 5 bases; bases outside gene matches: 17. CDR3 in DNA: TGTGCCAGCAGCGAAAAAAGTCTAGCGGGGAGAGCCCACGAGCAGTACTTC. It is translated as CASSEKSLAGRAHEQYF.

There are a few counts of this clonotype. This chain links TRBV7-2 with TRBJ1-5; 8 positions match TRBD1. J was trimmed by 7 bases and V by 2 bases; bases with no gene match: 7. Germline V CDR1 and CDR2: SGHTA, FQGNSA. This CDR3 is built from 15 residues. CDR3 sequence reads: CASSLTGQGKQPQHF. The CDR3 DNA reads TGTGCCAGCAGCTTAACCGGACAGGGTAAACAGCCCCAGCATTTT.